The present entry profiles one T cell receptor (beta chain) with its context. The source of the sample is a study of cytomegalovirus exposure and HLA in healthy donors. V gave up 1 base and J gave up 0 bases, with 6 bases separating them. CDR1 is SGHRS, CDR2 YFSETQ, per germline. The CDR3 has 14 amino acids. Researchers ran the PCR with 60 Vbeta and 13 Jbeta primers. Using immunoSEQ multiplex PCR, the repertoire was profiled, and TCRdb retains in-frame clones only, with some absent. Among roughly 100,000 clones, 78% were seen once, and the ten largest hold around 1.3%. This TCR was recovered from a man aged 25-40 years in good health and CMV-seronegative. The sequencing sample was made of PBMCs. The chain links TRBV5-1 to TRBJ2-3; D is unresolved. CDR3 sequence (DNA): TGCGCCAGCAGCTTGAAATCTAGCACAGATACGCAGTATTTT. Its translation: CASSLKSSTDTQYF.